Shown below are 5 T cell receptor beta chains from a single sample sequenced in a study of T-cell memory formation after mild COVID-19. TCRdb re-analysed the 5' RACE reads in MiXCR, keeping a single row per CDR3 protein. The data contain under 90,000 distinct CDR3 sequences, approximately 13% of them singletons. Input material: PBMCs or a T cell subset sorted from them (not recorded which). The receptors derive from an adult woman who had mild COVID-19 (a few samples of this study predate the infection). Cell type and time point are not known.

This clonotype appeared a few times. The chain links TRBV12-3 or TRBV12-4 to TRBJ2-1; TRBD2 matches at 9 bases. V shed 3 bases, J shed 2 bases, and the junction held 2 bases outside the gene matches. This CDR3 spans 15 amino acids. For the CDR3, the DNA is TGTGCCAGCAGTTTTGCGGGGGGGACCTACAATGAGCAGTTCTTC. It specifies CASSFAGGTYNEQFF.

The V gene is TRBV6-5, the J gene TRBJ2-7; 9 bases line up with TRBD1. V was pared by 5 bases and J by 2 bases, with 4 bases of the junction left unmatched. This CDR3 region has 14 residues. Germline values: CDR1 MNHEY, CDR2 SVGAGI. DNA of the CDR3: TGTGCCAGCAGTCCGGGACAGGGAACCTACGAGCAGTACTTC. Residues: CASSPGQGTYEQYF.

The chain joins TRBV27 to TRBJ1-1, with D unresolved. V lost 6 bases to trimming and J lost 1 base, with 21 bases between them. Per the germline V gene, CDR1 is MNHEY and CDR2 is SMNVEV (reference sequence). This CDR3 has 17 residues. CDR3 protein: CASSYGYPGRSNTEAFF. The CDR3 nucleotides read TGTGCCAGCAGCTATGGGTACCCAGGACGCTCGAACACTGAAGCTTTCTTT.

The V gene is TRBV5-1, the J gene TRBJ2-1, with D uncertain. The V end was cut by 4 bases, the J end by 9 bases, with 11 bases between. There are 12 residues in the CDR3. From germline, CDR1 is SGHRS and CDR2 YFSETQ. The CDR3, as DNA: TGCGCCAGCAGCCCCCCGGGCACTGAGCAGTTCTTC. Protein: CASSPPGTEQFF.

The chain couples TRBV5-5 to TRBJ1-1; D gene uncertain. V gave up 0 bases and J gave up 5 bases, with 8 bases separating them. CDR1 SGHKS and CDR2 YYEKEE come from the germline V gene (reference sequence). This CDR3 region has 13 residues. In nucleotides, the CDR3 is TGTGCCAGCAGCTTGGCCGGGCATACTGAAGCTTTCTTT. Amino acids: CASSLAGHTEAFF.